A selection of T cell receptor beta chains follows, all from one sample in a study of T cells after yellow fever vaccination. TCRdb itself ran the 5' RACE reads through MiXCR, one entry per CDR3 protein. The table includes about 350,000 distinct CDR3 sequences, over 3.5% detected once. Material: PBMCs, obtained 5 days after the yellow fever booster vaccination. The receptor source for this set is a man aged 18 to 35 who received the YFV17D yellow fever vaccine. Both conserved end residues are part of each CDR3. Each record gives: D gene, J gene, V gene, clone size, CDR3 protein, CDR3 DNA. The D gene is left open where the match is weak. Clone size is given for some rows only: seen once, a few or many times, or a class if the clone is expanded.

- TRBJ2-1 TRBV4-3 few CASSQVASSSYNEQFF TGCGCCAGCAGCCAAGTGGCCAGTTCCTCCTACAATGAGCAGTTCTTC
- TRBJ2-1 TRBV14 many CASSQANYEQFF TGTGCCAGCAGCCAAGCCAACTATGAGCAGTTCTTC
- TRBJ2-3 TRBV28 many CASRSTRGDTQYF TGTGCCAGCAGATCCACCAGGGGAGATACGCAGTATTTT
- TRBJ2-3 TRBV24-1 few CATSDPSGTDTQYF TGTGCCACCAGTGACCCCTCGGGCACAGATACGCAGTATTTT
TRBD1 TRBJ1-1 TRBV20-1 many CSARPRDRDLRNTEAFF TGCAGTGCTAGACCCCGGGACAGGGATCTTAGGAACACTGAAGCTTTCTTT
- TRBJ2-7 TRBV5-6 many CASSLRDYEQYF TGTGCCAGCAGCTTGAGAGATTACGAGCAGTACTTC
TRBD1 TRBJ2-2 TRBV9 many CASSDNAMRGQGELFF TGTGCCAGCAGCGACAACGCGATGAGGGGGCAGGGGGAGCTGTTTTTT
- TRBJ1-1 TRBV7-2 - CASSAYNTEAFF TGTGCCAGCAGCGCATATAACACTGAAGCTTTCTTT
- TRBJ1-4 TRBV7-2 many CASSLGRATNEKLFF TGTGCCAGCAGCTTAGGAAGGGCAACTAATGAAAAACTGTTTTTT
- TRBJ1-4 TRBV7-2 - CASSLGPGNEKLFF TGTGCCAGCAGCTTAGGGCCAGGGAATGAAAAACTGTTTTTT
- TRBJ1-6 TRBV5-4 - CASSEPGNSPLHF TGTGCCAGCAGCGAGCCAGGGAACTCACCCCTCCACTTT
TRBD2 TRBJ2-1 TRBV7-9 - CASSSGTSGLMEQFF TGTGCCAGCAGTTCCGGGACTAGCGGCCTCATGGAGCAGTTCTTC
- TRBJ1-1 TRBV6-5 many CASSNVRTGSPEAFF TGTGCCAGCAGTAACGTCCGGACGGGAAGCCCTGAAGCTTTCTTT
TRBD1 TRBJ2-3 TRBV24-1 many CATEGQGADTQYF TGTGCCACCGAGGGACAGGGGGCAGATACGCAGTATTTT
TRBD2 TRBJ2-1 TRBV11-2 few CASSSLAGTINNEQFF TGTGCCAGCAGCTCTCTAGCGGGGACGATCAACAATGAGCAGTTCTTC
TRBD2 TRBJ2-1 TRBV4-2 many CASSQRIQAGARNEQFF TGTGCCAGCAGCCAGAGAATACAAGCGGGGGCTCGTAATGAGCAGTTCTTC
- TRBJ1-1 TRBV7-9 many CASSLGLMNTEAFF TGTGCCAGCAGCTTAGGGCTTATGAACACTGAAGCTTTCTTT
- TRBJ1-5 TRBV4-1 few CASSLRPRENQPQHF TGCGCCAGCAGCCTTCGGCCCAGGGAGAATCAGCCCCAGCATTTT
TRBD1 TRBJ2-2 TRBV7-3 many CASRETGGSGELFF TGTGCCAGCAGGGAAACAGGGGGTTCCGGGGAGCTGTTTTTT
- TRBJ2-3 TRBV29-1 - CSVDDRGAGDTQYF TGCAGCGTCGATGACCGGGGGGCCGGAGATACGCAGTATTTT
- TRBJ2-2 TRBV29-1 - CSGHKNTGELFF TGCAGCGGACACAAGAACACCGGGGAGCTGTTTTTT
- TRBJ2-3 TRBV12-2 few CASRPLSEITDTQYF TGTGCAAGTCGCCCCCTCTCTGAAATAACAGATACGCAGTATTTT
- TRBJ2-7 TRBV29-1 - CSVEPGRATSYEQYF TGCAGCGTTGAACCGGGACGGGCGACATCCTACGAGCAGTACTTC
- TRBJ1-2 TRBV4-1 many CASSRTGQLNYGYTF TGCGCCAGCAGCCGGACGGGACAACTTAACTATGGCTACACCTTC
- TRBJ2-5 TRBV6-5 few CASSTRHGGQETQYF TGTGCCAGCAGTACGAGGCACGGGGGGCAGGAGACCCAGTACTTC
TRBD2 TRBJ2-5 TRBV7-2 - CASSGPGLAGGIKETQYF TGTGCCAGCAGCGGGCCGGGACTAGCGGGGGGCATCAAAGAGACCCAGTACTTC
- TRBJ2-6 TRBV5-1 few CASSDISGANVLTF TGCGCCAGCAGCGATATCTCTGGGGCCAACGTCCTGACTTTC
- TRBJ2-5 TRBV24-1 - CATSDFEQGREETQYF TGTGCCACCAGTGATTTCGAACAGGGAAGGGAAGAGACCCAGTACTTC
- TRBJ1-2 TRBV6-5 few CASSYSSGDDYGYTF TGTGCCAGCAGTTACTCATCTGGGGATGACTATGGCTACACCTTC
- TRBJ1-1 TRBV19 - CASSPSRGGNTEAFF TGTGCCAGTAGTCCTTCTCGGGGCGGGAACACTGAAGCTTTCTTT
- TRBJ1-1 TRBV15 - CATSTTMNTEAFF TGTGCCACCAGCACCACCATGAACACTGAAGCTTTCTTT
- TRBJ1-1 TRBV7-2 - CASSLAAYGGTEAFF TGTGCCAGCAGCTTAGCCGCCTACGGTGGGACTGAAGCTTTCTTT
- TRBJ1-3 TRBV4-3 - CASSQGKGGSLSSGNTIYF TGCGCCAGCAGCCAAGGAAAAGGGGGGTCCCTAAGCTCTGGAAACACCATATATTTT
- TRBJ2-3 TRBV20-1 - CSARASLDTQYF TGCAGTGCTAGAGCTTCATTGGATACGCAGTATTTT
TRBD2 TRBJ2-3 TRBV7-2 few CASSNLAGGPDTQYF TGTGCCAGCAGCAATTTGGCGGGGGGTCCAGATACGCAGTATTTT
- TRBJ2-2 TRBV20-1 - CSAGVWDGELFF TGCAGTGCTGGGGTTTGGGACGGGGAGCTGTTTTTT
- TRBJ2-5 TRBV20-1 many CSASKETQYF TGCAGTGCTTCCAAAGAGACCCAGTACTTC